This T cell receptor (beta chain) was sequenced in a study of identical twins. Healthy Caucasians were all of the donors. Study-level points and caveats: With beta out-of-frame sequences, excess sharing by twins was weaker.

A single record per CDR3 protein comes from TCRdb applying MiXCR to the 5' RACE reads. The sample contains about 500,000 distinct CDR3 sequences, 13% to 15% of which appear only once. As to this clonotype: Its antigen is not known.

These same data were also listed under a study on yellow fever vaccine responses in identical twins. Per that study: Reported findings indicate that twins' vaccine T cell responses seemed partially convergent, partially personalized.

Sequencing was carried out using CD4+ T cells sorted from blood. The clonotype was recovered from a woman aged 18-35 years in good health.

In DNA, the CDR3 is TGCGCCAGCAGTGATCCGGGACAGGGTTCCTACGAGCAGTACTTC. As protein: CASSDPGQGSYEQYF. The chain has TRBV10-2 and TRBJ2-7; TRBD1 agrees at 9 bases. Trimming at V came to 3 bases and at J to 1 base, leaving 4 bases not matched to a gene. This CDR3 spans 15 amino acids. Germline CDR1 reads WSHSY; CDR2 reads SAAADI.